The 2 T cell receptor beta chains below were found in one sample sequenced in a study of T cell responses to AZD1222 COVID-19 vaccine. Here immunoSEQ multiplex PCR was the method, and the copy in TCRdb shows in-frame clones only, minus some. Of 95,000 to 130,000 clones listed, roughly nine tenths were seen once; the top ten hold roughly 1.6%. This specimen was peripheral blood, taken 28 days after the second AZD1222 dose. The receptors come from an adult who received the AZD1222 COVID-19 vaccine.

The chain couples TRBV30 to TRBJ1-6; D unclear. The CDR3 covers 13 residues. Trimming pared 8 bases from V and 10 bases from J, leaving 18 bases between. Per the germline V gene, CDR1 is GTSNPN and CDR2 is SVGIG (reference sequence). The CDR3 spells CALMRVTRSPLHF. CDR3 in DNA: TGTGCCCTAATGCGAGTGACAAGGTCACCCCTCCACTTT.

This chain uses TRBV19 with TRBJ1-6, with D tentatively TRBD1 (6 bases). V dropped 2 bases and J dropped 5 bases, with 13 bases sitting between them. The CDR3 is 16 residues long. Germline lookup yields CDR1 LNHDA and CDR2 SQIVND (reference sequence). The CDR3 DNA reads TGTGCCAGTAGTATACGGGGACAAGGAGATAATTCACCCCTCCACTTT. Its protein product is CASSIRGQGDNSPLHF.